This T cell receptor (beta chain) was identified during a study of beta chain features in type 1 diabetes. General study findings and limits: In all four CD4+ subsets, TCRB CDR3 length was significantly, moderately reduced in type 1 diabetes. In these data, an HLA type influence on TCRB rearrangement remained unresolved.

Researchers reported sorting CD4+ naive, central memory, regulatory and stem cell-like memory cells via CD45RO/CCR7/CD25/CD127/CD95/CD27. Sequencing targeted expressed TCRB transcripts, as all isolated RNA had been reverse transcribed. Repertoires were generated with immunoSEQ multiplex PCR, while TCRdb's copy carries only in-frame clones and drops some. This table has 120,000 to 150,000 clones, more than 9% appearing once. Of note for this clone: What it binds is not known.

This CDR3 spans 14 amino acids. CDR1 SGHTA and CDR2 FQGTGA come from the germline V gene. Trimming pared 5 bases from V and 2 bases from J, leaving 10 bases between. Specimen: naive CD4+ T cells from blood. The sequence was collected from a man aged 18 to 30 in good health. The chain is built from TRBV7-3 and TRBJ1-3; D possibly corresponds to TRBD1 (6 bases). The CDR3 region has the DNA TGTGCCAGCAGCCCAGGGGTGGCTGGAAACACCATATATTTT. This encodes CASSPGVAGNTIYF.